One sample yielded the 2 T cell receptor beta chains listed below, sequenced in a study of blood T cell repertoires in COVID-19. Generated by immunoSEQ multiplex PCR, the TCRdb table keeps only in-frame clones and is missing some. The sample has 320,000 or so clones; approximately 91% are singletons. The sequenced sample consisted of PBMCs or T cells enriched from blood (not recorded which). The receptors come from a man in his sixties who had recovered from COVID-19.

This rearrangement joins TRBV6-5 to TRBJ2-7; 11 nucleotides match TRBD2. CDR1 and CDR2 from the germline V gene are MNHEY and SVGAGI. Trimming took 2 bases from V and 9 from J; bases not matched to a gene: 6. The CDR3 runs 14 residues. CDR3 DNA sequence: TGTGCCAGCAGTTACGCTAGCGGGGGGCAGGGGCAGTACTTC. This sequence encodes CASSYASGGQGQYF.

Worth noting for this clone: Other DNA sequences in this specimen translate into the identical CDR3. The genes are TRBV7-9 and TRBJ2-2; D ambiguous. CDR1 SEHNR and CDR2 FQNEAQ come from the germline V gene (reference sequence). The CDR3 contains 12 residues. The V and J ends lost 5 bases and 8 bases respectively, with 9 bases between them. CDR3 sequence reads: CASSPNTGELFF. CDR3 DNA sequence: TGTGCCAGCAGCCCCAATACTGGGGAGCTGTTTTTT.